This TCR beta chain appears in the sequencing data of a study of CD8+ T cells in alopecia areata. This clone has just a few counts. Its cognate antigen is unknown. The germline CDR1 and CDR2 sequences are SNHLY and FYNNEI. CDR3 length: 14 amino acids. Between the trimmed V and J ends, which lost 8 bases and 1 base, there was a span of 9 bases. The treatment here: oral pan-JAK inhibitor, 5-10 mg twice daily. Following extraction, RNA underwent reverse transcription to cDNA, which served as the sequencing template. The table came from immunoSEQ multiplex PCR; TCRdb's copy has only in-frame clones and leaves some out. The sample comprises about 190,000 clones, more than 55% of which are singletons, and less than 0.8% rests with the top ten. Overall study findings and caveats: Scalp data also include sequences from resident alphabeta T cells of normal skin.

The sequence derives from a human donor with alopecia areata. This sequence joins TRBV2 and TRBJ2-6, with a possible D match to TRBD2 (6 bases). The starting material was CD4+ T cells sorted from blood, obtained at week 4, from a patient treated with tofacitinib. The CDR3 loop reads CASGGRSGANVLTF. CDR3 DNA: TGTGCCAGCGGAGGGCGATCTGGGGCCAACGTCCTGACTTTC.